This entry features one T cell receptor (beta chain) sequence. Antigen specificity is unknown. The data belong to a study of T cell responses to AZD1222 COVID-19 vaccine. General study results and limits: Close to half of all spike-specific TCRs reportedly target regions of the variants that are unmutated. Baseline testing showed seropositivity in only a handful of AZD1222 recipients. Mapped onto spike, vaccine-associated CD4 TCRs spanned it and were dominant at 160-218 and 743-854.

Germline CDR1 and CDR2: SGHNT and YYREEE (reference sequence). The CDR3 is 15 residues long. V lost 0 bases and J lost 5, with 14 bases in between. Sequencing used immunoSEQ multiplex PCR; TCRdb keeps in-frame clones, though not all of them. The data contain over 100,000 clones, 85% to 95% of them seen just once; the ten biggest clones take up under 2%. This clonotype originated in an adult in good health. The V gene is TRBV5-4, the J gene TRBJ1-1, with D unclear. The sample here was peripheral blood, taken on day 0 of AZD1222 vaccination. The CDR3 loop is CASSLVGGVGTEAFF. For the CDR3, the DNA is TGTGCCAGCAGCTTGGTTGGCGGGGTGGGAACTGAAGCTTTCTTT.